This T cell receptor (beta chain) is drawn from a study of T cell responses to AZD1222 COVID-19 vaccine. CDR1 is SGHTA and CDR2 is FQGNSA in the germline V gene. This CDR3 is 15 amino acids long. The V and J ends lost 3 bases and 7 bases respectively, with 13 bases between them. Concerning this clone itself: As yet, its antigen is unknown.

Data came from immunoSEQ multiplex PCR; TCRdb stores just in-frame clones and leaves some out. The sample lists 140,000 to 150,000 clones, roughly 89% occurring once. Overall study results and limits: Repertoire sampling was restricted to post-peak T cell response timepoints.

This clonotype was obtained from an adult in good health. The sample in question was peripheral blood, obtained on day 0 of AZD1222 vaccination. The chain carries TRBV7-2 and TRBJ1-6; D remains unclear. The CDR3 DNA reads TGTGCCAGCAGCTTCGGACTTGGTGGGAATTCACCCCTCCACTTT. Translating gives CASSFGLGGNSPLHF. Filled out from reference TRBV7-2 and TRBJ1-6, the complete variable domain reads GAGVSQSPSNKVTEKGKDVELRCDPISGHTALYWYRQSLGQGLEFLIYFQGNSAPDKSGLPSDRFSAERTGGSVSTLTIQRTQQEDSAVYLCASSFGLGGNSPLHFGNGTRLTVT.